Listed here are 16 T cell receptor beta chains from one sample, sequenced in a study of cytomegalovirus exposure and HLA in healthy donors. Amplification used 60 Vbeta primers and 13 Jbeta primers. Clones were read by immunoSEQ multiplex PCR, and TCRdb kept only the in-frame ones, dropping some. The repertoire holds 150,000 to 250,000 clones, with more than 65% as singletons. The material sequenced was PBMCs. The receptor set was obtained from a girl under 18 in good health and CMV-seropositive.

The rearrangement links TRBV5-1 to TRBJ1-5; TRBD1 aligns across 7 bases. Germline V gene data show CDR1 as SGHRS and CDR2 as YFSETQ. This CDR3 spans 16 amino acids. The trim removed 2 bases at V and 4 bases at J, leaving 9 bases unmatched. CDR3 DNA sequence: TGCGCCAGCAGCTTTGGGGCAGCAGGGGGGAATCAGCCCCAGCATTTT. It is translated as CASSFGAAGGNQPQHF.

The rearrangement links TRBV7-2 to TRBJ2-2; 12 bases align to TRBD2. Germline loops: CDR1 SGHTA, CDR2 FQGNSA. J was trimmed by 6 bases and V by 7 bases; bases with no gene match: 3. The CDR3 is made up of 14 amino acids. This CDR3 reads CASIASGGAGELFF. The CDR3 DNA reads as TGTGCCAGCATCGCTAGCGGGGGGGCCGGGGAGCTGTTTTTT.

This chain connects TRBV12-5 to TRBJ1-5, with D perhaps matching TRBD1 (6 bases). The CDR3 covers 14 residues. Germline V gene lookup returns CDR1 LGHNT and CDR2 FRNRAP. Trimming shortened V by 2 bases and J by 6 bases, and 11 bases separated the two germline ends. The CDR3 is CASGLSGDAQPQHF. DNA for the CDR3: TGTGCTAGTGGTTTGTCAGGGGATGCTCAGCCCCAGCATTTT.

The V call is TRBV6-6, the J call TRBJ1-6; 7 bases fit TRBD1. Germline CDR1 and CDR2: MNHNY and SVGAGI (reference sequence). The CDR3 totals 16 residues. The J segment lost 7 bases and the V segment lost 2 bases, leaving 8 bases of the junction unmatched. CDR3 DNA sequence: TGTGCCAGCAGTTACGTGGCAGGGGGACCCAATTCACCCCTCCACTTT. The encoded protein is CASSYVAGGPNSPLHF.

The J gene is TRBJ2-5, the V gene TRBV12-5; tentatively, D is TRBD1 (5 bases). V lost 1 base to trimming and J lost 1 base, with 10 bases between them. The CDR3 has 15 amino acids. Germline CDR1 LGHNT, CDR2 FRNRAP. CDR3 bases: TGTGCTAGTGGTTTGGCAGGGTGGCCCCAAGAGACCCAGTACTTC. This sequence encodes CASGLAGWPQETQYF.

This chain joins TRBV21-1 and TRBJ2-5; the table's D call, TRBD1, has no DNA check behind it. TRBV21-1 is an annotated pseudogene. This CDR3 region has 12 residues. The CDR3 reads CASLGAGETQYF. The CDR3 coding sequence is TGTGCCAGCCTAGGGGCAGGGGAGACCCAGTACTTC.

The chain couples TRBV7-9 to TRBJ2-1; D perhaps matches TRBD1 (5 bases). The CDR3 consists of 16 residues. The V end was cut by 2 bases, the J end by 0 bases, with 11 bases between. Germline V gene sequence: CDR1 SEHNR, CDR2 FQNEAQ (reference sequence). DNA of the CDR3: TGTGCCAGCAGCTTAAGGGGAATCGTCTCCTACAATGAGCAGTTCTTC. Its translation: CASSLRGIVSYNEQFF. The whole variable domain, filled in from reference TRBV7-9 and TRBJ2-1, reads DTGVSQNPRHKITKRGQNVTFRCDPISEHNRLYWYRQTLGQGPEFLTYFQNEAQLEKSRLLSDRFSAERPKGSFSTLEIQRTEQGDSAMYLCASSLRGIVSYNEQFFGPGTRLTVL.

The J gene is TRBJ1-1, the V gene TRBV4-3; TRBD1 might be the D (6 bases). V was shortened by 1 base and J by 1 base, with 7 bases between the two germline ends. Germline V gives CDR1 LGHNA, CDR2 YSLEER. The CDR3 consists of 14 residues. The CDR3, as DNA: TGCGCCAGCAGCCAAGTACAGGGGAACACTGAAGCTTTCTTT. Protein sequence: CASSQVQGNTEAFF.

The chain combines TRBV9 with TRBJ1-4, with D possibly TRBD1 on 5 matching bases. The CDR3 covers 16 residues. V was cut by 0 bases and J by 7 bases, with 16 bases left in between. Germline V CDR1 and CDR2: SGDLS, YYNGEE. CDR3 amino acids: CASSVATGVGVEKLFF. The CDR3 DNA sequence: TGTGCCAGCAGCGTAGCTACGGGGGTAGGGGTTGAAAAACTGTTTTTT.

The chain couples TRBV6-5 to TRBJ1-1; D may be TRBD1 (5 bases). The germline V gene encodes CDR1 MNHEY and CDR2 SVGAGI. Between the trimmed V and J ends, which lost 6 bases and 2 bases, there was a span of 10 bases. CDR3 length equals 13 residues. CDR3 in amino acids: CASRATANTEAFF. The CDR3 DNA reads TGTGCCAGCAGGGCGACAGCTAACACTGAAGCTTTCTTT.

This chain joins TRBV7-9 and TRBJ1-6; 9 nucleotides match TRBD1. V shed 3 bases and J 5 bases; nucleotides not matched to a gene: 2. The germline V gene has CDR1 SEHNR and CDR2 FQNEAQ (reference sequence). The length of the CDR3 is 15 residues. CDR3 loop: CASSFRDRDNSPLHF. The CDR3 nucleotides are TGTGCCAGCAGCTTCCGGGACAGGGATAATTCACCCCTCCACTTT.

In this sample, this clone turned up a few times. The genes are TRBV10-3 and TRBJ2-7; 9 nucleotides align to TRBD1. The CDR3 is 14 residues long. CDR1 is ENHRY, CDR2 SYGVKD, per germline. The V gene end was trimmed by 7 bases and the J gene end by 6 bases; junction bases not matched to a gene: 10. The chain's CDR3 is CAIKGSGQGVEQYF. CDR3 nucleotides: TGTGCCATCAAGGGGTCGGGACAGGGAGTCGAGCAGTACTTC.

The chain employs TRBV25-1 and TRBJ2-2, with D possibly TRBD1 on 5 matching bases. The V gene lost 6 bases and the J gene lost 2 bases, with 10 bases spanning the gap. The CDR3 sequence is 14 residues long. CDR1 MGHDK and CDR2 SYGVNS come from the germline V gene. CDR3 DNA: TGTGCCAGCAGCAAGGGGCCAAACACCGGGGAGCTGTTTTTT. Amino acids: CASSKGPNTGELFF.

In its sample, this clone was seen once. This chain links TRBV5-1 with TRBJ2-5; tentative D call: TRBD1 (5 bases). Trimming took 5 bases from V and 4 from J, leaving 9 bases between them. Germline CDR1 reads SGHRS; CDR2 reads YFSETQ. The CDR3 runs 12 residues. CDR3 sequence (DNA): TGCGCCAGCAGACAGGATGGAGAGACCCAGTACTTC. Translated: CASRQDGETQYF.

This chain connects TRBV13 to TRBJ1-3; a weak D match, TRBD1 (5 bases). V shed 4 bases and J shed 4 bases, with 11 bases lying between them. This CDR3 region has 14 residues. Germline V gene data show CDR1 as PRHDT and CDR2 as FYEKMQ (reference sequence). In nucleotides, the CDR3 is TGTGCCAGCAGCTCCTGGGGCGGCGGAAACACCATATATTTT. This encodes CASSSWGGGNTIYF.

This chain joins TRBV2 and TRBJ2-2, with a weak D call TRBD2 (6 bases). The CDR3 consists of 12 residues. Trimming shortened V by 11 bases and J by 5 bases, and 12 bases separated the two germline ends. CDR1 SNHLY and CDR2 FYNNEI come from the germline V gene. The CDR3 protein is CAGGRGTGELFF. The CDR3 region has the DNA TGTGCCGGAGGTCGGGGGACCGGGGAGCTGTTTTTT.